The 16 T cell receptor beta chains presented below share a single source sample, sequenced in a study of brain T cells in children with intractable seizures. Here immunoSEQ multiplex PCR was the method, and the copy in TCRdb shows in-frame clones only, minus some. In the table there are 300,000 to 400,000 clones, about 94% of which are singletons. The time point: blood from clinic visit 5 months post-surgery; TSC patient then seizure free. This material consisted of peripheral blood, taken 4 to 6 months after surgery. The receptor source for this set is a boy under two years old with tuberous sclerosis and intractable seizures.

The chain combines TRBV7-9 with TRBJ1-1; D uncertain. The V and J ends lost 2 bases and 7 bases respectively, with 11 bases between them. Germline CDR1 is SEHNR and CDR2 is FQNEAQ (reference sequence). The CDR3 is 13 amino acids. The CDR3 loop is CASSLSQEGEAFF. In DNA, the CDR3 is TGTGCCAGCAGCTTAAGCCAGGAGGGTGAAGCTTTCTTT. The whole variable domain, filled in from reference TRBV7-9 and TRBJ1-1, reads DTGVSQNPRHKITKRGQNVTFRCDPISEHNRLYWYRQTLGQGPEFLTYFQNEAQLEKSRLLSDRFSAERPKGSFSTLEIQRTEQGDSAMYLCASSLSQEGEAFFGQGTRLTVV.

The V and J genes are TRBV4-2 and TRBJ2-5, with TRBD2 matching over 10 bases. CDR1 LGHNA and CDR2 YNFKEQ come from the germline V gene. J lost 7 bases, V lost 0 bases, and 11 bases had no gene match. The CDR3 spans 17 residues. The CDR3 protein is CASSQEVASGGLVTQYF. CDR3 coding DNA: TGTGCCAGCAGCCAAGAAGTGGCTAGCGGGGGCTTAGTGACCCAGTACTTC.

The rearrangement joins TRBV10-3 to TRBJ2-6; a possible D gene is TRBD1 (5 bases). The CDR3 has 16 amino acids. The ends were cut back, 2 bases at V and 0 bases at J, with 8 bases in the middle. Looked up from germline, CDR1 is ENHRY and CDR2 is SYGVKD. CDR3 amino acids: CAISEQGSSGANVLTF. CDR3 nucleotide sequence: TGTGCCATCAGTGAGCAGGGTAGCTCTGGGGCCAACGTCCTGACTTTC.

This chain uses TRBV18 with TRBJ2-7; 9 bases match TRBD2. V trimming: 0 bases; J trimming: 2 bases; junction bases outside the gene matches: 2. CDR1 is KGHSH and CDR2 is LQKENI in the germline V gene. CDR3 size: 15 residues. The CDR3, as DNA: TGTGCCAGCTCACCACCCGCTAGCGGGGCCTACGAGCAGTACTTC. Protein sequence: CASSPPASGAYEQYF.

The rearrangement joins TRBV6-5 to TRBJ2-7, with D possibly TRBD2 on 6 matching bases. The V gene lost 4 bases and the J gene lost 5 bases, with 18 bases spanning the gap. CDR1 is MNHEY and CDR2 is SVGAGI in the germline V gene. The CDR3 contains 15 residues. The CDR3 region is CASSLRGGWDDEQYF. CDR3 DNA: TGTGCCAGCAGTTTACGTGGAGGGTGGGATGACGAGCAGTACTTC.

The genes are TRBV19 and TRBJ2-3, with 9 bases aligning to TRBD1. V was clipped by 3 bases and J by 4 bases; unmatched bases: 5. Per the germline V gene, CDR1 is LNHDA and CDR2 is SQIVND (reference sequence). This CDR3 is 15 amino acids long. CDR3 nucleotide sequence: TGTGCCAGTAGTATCGGGGACAGGGAGGCAGATACGCAGTATTTT. It encodes CASSIGDREADTQYF.

V gene TRBV5-6 combines with J gene TRBJ1-2, with TRBD1 as a possible D gene (6 bases). Germline assignment: CDR1 SGHDT and CDR2 YYEEEE. This CDR3 is built from 15 residues. Trimming removed 0 bases from V and 1 base from J, with 10 bases in between. CDR3 protein: CASSLGQGHNYGYTF. The CDR3 DNA sequence: TGTGCCAGCAGCTTGGGGCAGGGACATAACTATGGCTACACCTTC.

This clone has more than one count but fewer than ten. V usage is TRBV23-1 and J usage is TRBJ1-6, with D possibly being TRBD1 (6 bases). TRBV23-1 is flagged as an ORF with uncertain function. With 3 bases removed from V and 5 bases from J, the gap between germline ends came to 14 bases. The CDR3 is 16 amino acids. The CDR3 region is CASSQLEDRHNSPLHF. The CDR3 DNA reads as TGCGCCAGCAGTCAGCTCGAGGACAGACATAATTCACCCCTCCACTTT.

The V gene is TRBV18, the J gene TRBJ2-1; 11 nucleotides align to TRBD1. V dropped 1 base and J dropped 4; count of bases not matched to a gene: 3. The germline CDR1 and CDR2 sequences are KGHSH and LQKENI. This CDR3 spans 16 amino acids. This CDR3 is CASSPRGQGAYNEQFF. CDR3 DNA: TGTGCCAGCTCACCACGAGGACAGGGGGCTTACAATGAGCAGTTCTTC.

The sample holds one count of this clone. This chain connects TRBV4-1 to TRBJ2-5; 9 nucleotides agree with TRBD2. The CDR3 spans 17 residues. V dropped 0 bases and J dropped 4; count of bases not matched to a gene: 9. Germline values: CDR1 MGHRA, CDR2 YSYEKL. The CDR3 protein is CASSQDGAGGDGETQYF. As DNA, the CDR3 is TGCGCCAGCAGCCAAGATGGGGCGGGAGGGGATGGAGAGACCCAGTACTTC.

V gene TRBV6-2 or TRBV6-3 combines with J gene TRBJ1-2, with D possibly being TRBD1 (5 bases). Between the trimmed V and J ends, which lost 6 bases and 9 bases, there was a span of 17 bases. The length of the CDR3 is 13 residues. CDR1 is MNHEY and CDR2 is SVGEGT in the germline V gene. The CDR3 region has the DNA TGTGCCAGCAGCAATTCAATGGGGGAGAGCTACACCTTC. It translates to CASSNSMGESYTF.

The chain uses TRBV10-3 and TRBJ2-1; D is possibly TRBD2 (5 bases). V was cut by 3 bases and J by 5 bases, with 14 bases left in between. The germline gives CDR1 ENHRY, CDR2 SYGVKD. This CDR3 region has 15 residues. The CDR3 here is CAISDSLAPDNEQFF. CDR3 sequence (DNA): TGTGCCATCAGTGATTCGCTAGCCCCCGACAATGAGCAGTTCTTC.

The V call is TRBV6-5, the J call TRBJ1-2; possibly TRBD1 for D (6 bases). V was shortened by 8 bases and J by 5 bases, with 21 bases between the two germline ends. The germline gives CDR1 MNHEY, CDR2 SVGAGI. The CDR3 length is 15 residues. This CDR3 reads CASSPLGAGDYGYTF. The DNA of the CDR3 is TGTGCCAGCTCACCCCTTGGGGCAGGGGATTATGGCTACACCTTC.

The rearrangement links TRBV5-1 to TRBJ2-1; 16 nucleotides agree with TRBD2. Looked up from germline, CDR1 is SGHRS and CDR2 is YFSETQ. The CDR3 extends over 18 amino acids. Trimming cost V 2 bases and J 7 bases; bases outside gene matches: 9. This CDR3 reads CASSLSGTSGRAGNEQFF. The CDR3 DNA reads TGCGCCAGCAGCTTATCCGGGACTAGCGGGAGGGCGGGGAATGAGCAGTTCTTC. Full variable domain (outside the CDR3, taken from reference TRBV5-1 and TRBJ2-1): KAGVTQTPRYLIKTRGQQVTLSCSPISGHRSVSWYQQTPGQGLQFLFEYFSETQRNKGNFPGRFSGRQFSNSRSEMNVSTLELGDSALYLCASSLSGTSGRAGNEQFFGPGTRLTVL.

The chain carries TRBV4-1 and TRBJ2-7, with 7 positions matching TRBD1. V trimming: 0 bases; J trimming: 3 bases; junction bases outside the gene matches: 8. This CDR3 has 16 amino acids. CDR1 is MGHRA and CDR2 is YSYEKL in the germline V gene. CDR3 sequence reads: CASSQDPGQHYYEQYF. The DNA for the CDR3 is TGCGCCAGCAGCCAAGACCCGGGACAGCATTACTACGAGCAGTACTTC.

This chain uses TRBV4-2 with TRBJ2-7; 7 nucleotides agree with TRBD1. The V and J ends lost 2 bases and 2 bases, in that order; junction bases with no gene match: 3. CDR1 is LGHNA and CDR2 is YNFKEQ in the germline V gene. This CDR3 comprises 14 residues. The DNA of the CDR3 is TGTGCCAGCAGCCAACCGGGACAGACCTACGAGCAGTACTTC. Translating gives CASSQPGQTYEQYF.